These T cell receptor beta chains were read from a single sample in a study of T and B cells in COVID-19 patients. TCRdb reprocessed the multiplex PCR reads with MiXCR, giving one entry per CDR3 protein. The table has around 30,000 distinct CDR3 sequences, 30% to 35% seen once. Sequences were obtained from blood. The receptors were sampled from a human donor who had recovered from COVID-19. Both conserved end residues are part of each CDR3. The order of the fields is J gene, V gene, D gene, CDR3 protein. A D gene is named only where the DNA matches it firmly.

>TRBJ2-5|TRBV20-1|.
CSAFPEETQYF
>TRBJ2-2|TRBV18|.
CASSPNSDTGELFF
>TRBJ2-3|TRBV7-2|.
CASRWTVRADTQYF
>.|TRBV29-1|TRBD1
CSVSGQGRRETQYF
>TRBJ1-1|TRBV29-1|TRBD1
CSTAGQLNTEAFF
>TRBJ2-3|TRBV19|.
CASRGRGRGTDTQYF
>TRBJ2-1|TRBV6-1|.
CASKAPFSSYNEQFF
>TRBJ1-2|TRBV6-2/TRBV6-3|TRBD1
CASRDPGTGYGYTF
>TRBJ1-1|TRBV15|TRBD1
CATSRDLLRDRTFSFEAFF
>TRBJ1-2|TRBV24-1|.
CATSAENYGYTF
>TRBJ2-2|TRBV11-1|TRBD2
CASSFAAGGAGELFF
>TRBJ1-4|TRBV24-1|.
CATSDGRVREKLFF
>TRBJ2-3|TRBV7-2|TRBD2
CASSLLTSGGPGSDTQYF
>TRBJ2-3|TRBV19|.
CASSSRGEKNTQYF
>TRBJ2-2|TRBV10-3|.
CAISESGGAGELFF
>TRBJ2-3|TRBV19|.
CASSIAATLGGGASTDTQYF
>TRBJ2-2|TRBV5-6|.
CASSLMGSGDSTGELFF
>TRBJ2-3|TRBV19|.
CASKDRGGVRDTQYF
>TRBJ2-5|TRBV7-6|TRBD2
CASSSLAGGTQETQYF
>TRBJ1-6|TRBV19|.
CASTLRGGAYNSPLHF
>TRBJ1-3|TRBV15|.
CATSRDLSGNTIYF
>TRBJ1-1|TRBV27|TRBD1
CASSSHPGTGWTEAFF
>TRBJ2-3|TRBV19|TRBD2
CATVQGQRGGRDTQYF
>TRBJ1-2|TRBV5-6|.
CASSFYRANYGYTF
>TRBJ2-5|TRBV29-1|.
CSVEETQYF
>TRBJ1-1|TRBV19|.
CASSGAMNTEAFF
>TRBJ2-7|TRBV7-6|.
CASSQPQTVYEQYF
>TRBJ2-5|TRBV7-2|TRBD2
CASSSDSGLETQYF
>TRBJ1-2|TRBV29-1|.
CSVEIRRIGPGGYTF
>TRBJ1-3|TRBV27|.
CASSRASGNTIYF
>TRBJ1-1|TRBV19|TRBD1
CASSRQGGIGSRNTEAFF
>TRBJ2-1|TRBV7-9|TRBD1
CASSLGTTGEFF
>TRBJ2-7|TRBV15|.
CATSTPGVSSYEQYF
>TRBJ2-5|TRBV30|.
CACSMGTAETQYF
>TRBJ2-3|TRBV7-9|.
CASNTHERDTQYF
>TRBJ2-7|TRBV20-1|TRBD2
CSASRLAGHYEQYF